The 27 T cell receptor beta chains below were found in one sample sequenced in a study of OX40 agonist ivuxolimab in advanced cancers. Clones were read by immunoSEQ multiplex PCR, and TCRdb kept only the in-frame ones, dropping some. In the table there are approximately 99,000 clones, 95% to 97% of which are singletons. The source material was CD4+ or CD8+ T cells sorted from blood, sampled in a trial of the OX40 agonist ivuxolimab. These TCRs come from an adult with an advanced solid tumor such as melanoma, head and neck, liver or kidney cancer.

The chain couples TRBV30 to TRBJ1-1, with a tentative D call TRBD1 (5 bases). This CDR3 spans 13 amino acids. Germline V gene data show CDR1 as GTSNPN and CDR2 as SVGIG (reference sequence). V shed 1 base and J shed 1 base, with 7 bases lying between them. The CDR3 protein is CAWSETGNTEAFF. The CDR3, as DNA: TGTGCCTGGAGTGAAACAGGGAACACTGAAGCTTTCTTT.

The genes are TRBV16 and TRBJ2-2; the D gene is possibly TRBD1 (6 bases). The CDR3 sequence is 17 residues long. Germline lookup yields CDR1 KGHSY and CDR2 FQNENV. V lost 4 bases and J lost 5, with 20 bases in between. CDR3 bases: TGTGCCAGCAGCCGCAGGATGGCACAGGGACAAACCGGGGAGCTGTTTTTT. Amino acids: CASSRRMAQGQTGELFF.

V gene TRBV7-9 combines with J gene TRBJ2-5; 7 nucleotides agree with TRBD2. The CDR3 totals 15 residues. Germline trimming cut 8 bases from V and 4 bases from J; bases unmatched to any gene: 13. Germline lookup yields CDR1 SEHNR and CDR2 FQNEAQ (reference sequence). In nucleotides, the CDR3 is TGTGCCAGCGGGGGTCCGGCGGGAGCAACAGAGACCCAGTACTTC. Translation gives CASGGPAGATETQYF.

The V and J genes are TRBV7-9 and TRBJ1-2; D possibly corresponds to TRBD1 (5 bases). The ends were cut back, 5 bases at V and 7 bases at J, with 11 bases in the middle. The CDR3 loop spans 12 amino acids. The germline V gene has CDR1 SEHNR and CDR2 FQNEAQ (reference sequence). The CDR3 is CASSDGGVGYTF. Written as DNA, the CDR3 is TGTGCCAGCAGCGACGGGGGAGTTGGCTACACCTTC.

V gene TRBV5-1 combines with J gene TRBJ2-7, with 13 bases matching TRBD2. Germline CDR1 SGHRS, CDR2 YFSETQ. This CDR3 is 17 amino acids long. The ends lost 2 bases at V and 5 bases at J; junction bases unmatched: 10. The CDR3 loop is CASSLTGLAGAFDEQYF. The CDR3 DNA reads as TGCGCCAGCAGCTTAACAGGACTAGCGGGAGCCTTTGACGAGCAGTACTTC.

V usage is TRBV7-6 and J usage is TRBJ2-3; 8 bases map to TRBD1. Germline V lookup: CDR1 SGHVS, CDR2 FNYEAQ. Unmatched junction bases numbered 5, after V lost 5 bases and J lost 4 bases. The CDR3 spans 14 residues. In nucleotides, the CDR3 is TGTGCCAGCAGCCTAGGACAGGGCGCAGATACGCAGTATTTT. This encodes CASSLGQGADTQYF. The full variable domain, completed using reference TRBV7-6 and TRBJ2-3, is GAGVSQSPRYKVTKRGQDVALRCDPISGHVSLYWYRQALGQGPEFLTYFNYEAQQDKSGLPNDRFSAERPEGSISTLTIQRTEQRDSAMYRCASSLGQGADTQYFGPGTRLTVL.

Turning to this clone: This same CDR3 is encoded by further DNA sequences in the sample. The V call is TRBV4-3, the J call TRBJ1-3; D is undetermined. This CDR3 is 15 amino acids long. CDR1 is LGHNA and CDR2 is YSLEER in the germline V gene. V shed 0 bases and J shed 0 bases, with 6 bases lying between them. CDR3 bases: TGCGCCAGCAGCCAAGAGACGGGCTCTGGAAACACCATATATTTT. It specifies CASSQETGSGNTIYF.

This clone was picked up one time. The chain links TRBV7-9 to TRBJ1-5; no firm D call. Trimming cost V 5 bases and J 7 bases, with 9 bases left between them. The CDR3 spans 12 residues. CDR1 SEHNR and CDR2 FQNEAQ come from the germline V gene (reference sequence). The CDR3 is CASSKWGQPQHF. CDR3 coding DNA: TGTGCCAGCAGCAAATGGGGACAGCCCCAGCATTTT.

The CDR3 DNA reads as TGTGCCAGCAGCTTAGTGGGCAGGGGGCGCGAGGACACTGAAGCTTTCTTT. Protein: CASSLVGRGREDTEAFF. The chain combines TRBV7-9 with TRBJ1-1; 8 bases match TRBD1. Germline CDR1 SEHNR, CDR2 FQNEAQ (reference sequence). The V segment lost 1 base and the J segment 3 bases; nucleotides outside the gene matches: 10. The CDR3 length is 17 residues.

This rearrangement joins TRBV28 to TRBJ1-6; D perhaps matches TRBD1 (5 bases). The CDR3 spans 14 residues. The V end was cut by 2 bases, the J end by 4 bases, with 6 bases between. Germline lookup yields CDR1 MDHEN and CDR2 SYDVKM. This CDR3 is CASSLRQYNSPLHF. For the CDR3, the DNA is TGTGCCAGCAGTTTAAGACAGTATAATTCACCCCTCCACTTT.

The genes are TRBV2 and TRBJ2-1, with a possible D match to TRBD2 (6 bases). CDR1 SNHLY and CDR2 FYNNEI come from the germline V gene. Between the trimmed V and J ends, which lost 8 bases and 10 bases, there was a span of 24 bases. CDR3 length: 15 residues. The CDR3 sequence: CASDGRQDTANEQFF. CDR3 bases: TGTGCCAGCGATGGGAGGCAGGACACCGCAAACGAGCAGTTCTTC.

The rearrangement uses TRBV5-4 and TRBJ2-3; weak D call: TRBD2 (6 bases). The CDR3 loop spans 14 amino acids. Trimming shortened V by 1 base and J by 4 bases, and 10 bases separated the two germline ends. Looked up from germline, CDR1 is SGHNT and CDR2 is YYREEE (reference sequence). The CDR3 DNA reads TGTGCCAGCAGCTTGACTAGCAACCCAGATACGCAGTATTTT. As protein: CASSLTSNPDTQYF.

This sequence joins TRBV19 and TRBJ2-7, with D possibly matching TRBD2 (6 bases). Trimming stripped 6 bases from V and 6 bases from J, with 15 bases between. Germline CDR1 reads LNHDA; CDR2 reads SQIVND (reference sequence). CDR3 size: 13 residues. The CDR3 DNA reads TGTGCCAGTAGCCCGACTGGAGGGAGCGAGCAGTACTTC. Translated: CASSPTGGSEQYF.

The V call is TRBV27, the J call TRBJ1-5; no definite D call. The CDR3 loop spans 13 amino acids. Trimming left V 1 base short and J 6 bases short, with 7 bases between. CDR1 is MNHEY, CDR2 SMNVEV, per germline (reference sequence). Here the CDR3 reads CASSLWVGQPQHF. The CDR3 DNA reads TGTGCCAGCAGTTTATGGGTGGGTCAGCCCCAGCATTTT.

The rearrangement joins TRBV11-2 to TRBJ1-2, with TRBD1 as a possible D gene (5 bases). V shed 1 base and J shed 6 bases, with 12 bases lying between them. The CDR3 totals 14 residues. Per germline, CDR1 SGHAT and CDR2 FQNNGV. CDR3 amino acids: CASSLVGVTHGYTF. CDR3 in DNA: TGTGCCAGCAGCTTAGTAGGGGTCACCCATGGCTACACCTTC.

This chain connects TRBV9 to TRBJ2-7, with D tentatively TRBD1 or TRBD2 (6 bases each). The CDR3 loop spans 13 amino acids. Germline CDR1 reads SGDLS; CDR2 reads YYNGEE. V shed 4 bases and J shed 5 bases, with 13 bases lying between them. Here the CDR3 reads CASSSSGEDEQYF. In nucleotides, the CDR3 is TGTGCCAGCAGCTCATCAGGGGAGGACGAGCAGTACTTC.

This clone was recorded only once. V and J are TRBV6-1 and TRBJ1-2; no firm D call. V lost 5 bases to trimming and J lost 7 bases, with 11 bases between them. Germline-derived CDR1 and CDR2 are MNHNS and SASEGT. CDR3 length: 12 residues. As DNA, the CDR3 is TGTGCCAGCAGTAATGTGATGACTGGCTACACCTTC. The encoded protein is CASSNVMTGYTF.

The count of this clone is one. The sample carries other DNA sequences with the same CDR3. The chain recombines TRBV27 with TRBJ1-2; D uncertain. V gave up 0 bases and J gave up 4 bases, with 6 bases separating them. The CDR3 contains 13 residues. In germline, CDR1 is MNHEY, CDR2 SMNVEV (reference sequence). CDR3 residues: CASSLSGIYGYTF. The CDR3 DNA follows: TGTGCCAGCAGTTTATCTGGGATCTATGGCTACACCTTC.

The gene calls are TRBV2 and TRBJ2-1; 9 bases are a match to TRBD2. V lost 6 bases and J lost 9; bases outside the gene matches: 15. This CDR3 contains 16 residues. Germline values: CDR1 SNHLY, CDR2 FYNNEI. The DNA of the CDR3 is TGTGCCAGCAGCGAGATGGGGGTGCGGGGGGGCAGTGAGCAGTTCTTC. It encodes CASSEMGVRGGSEQFF.

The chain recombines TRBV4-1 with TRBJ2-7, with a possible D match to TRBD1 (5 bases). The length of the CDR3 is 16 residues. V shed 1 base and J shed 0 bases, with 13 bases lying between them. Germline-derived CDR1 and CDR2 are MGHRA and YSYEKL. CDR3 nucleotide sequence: TGCGCCAGCAGCCAAGTTCCGGCTGGACACTCCTACGAGCAGTACTTC. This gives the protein CASSQVPAGHSYEQYF.

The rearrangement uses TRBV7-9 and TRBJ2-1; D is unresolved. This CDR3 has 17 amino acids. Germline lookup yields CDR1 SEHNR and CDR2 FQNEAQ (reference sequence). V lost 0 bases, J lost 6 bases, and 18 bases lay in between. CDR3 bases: TGTGCCAGCAGCTTAGCCACAGAGGTGACCATGGGCAATGAGCAGTTCTTC. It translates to CASSLATEVTMGNEQFF. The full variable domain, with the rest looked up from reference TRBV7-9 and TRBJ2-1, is DTGVSQNPRHKITKRGQNVTFRCDPISEHNRLYWYRQTLGQGPEFLTYFQNEAQLEKSRLLSDRFSAERPKGSFSTLEIQRTEQGDSAMYLCASSLATEVTMGNEQFFGPGTRLTVL.

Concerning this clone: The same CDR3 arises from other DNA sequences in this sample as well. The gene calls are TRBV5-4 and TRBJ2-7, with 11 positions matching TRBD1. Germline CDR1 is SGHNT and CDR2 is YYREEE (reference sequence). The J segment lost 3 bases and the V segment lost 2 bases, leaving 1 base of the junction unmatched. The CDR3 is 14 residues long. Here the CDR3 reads CASSLGTGGYEQYF. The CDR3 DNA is TGTGCCAGCAGCTTAGGGACAGGGGGCTACGAGCAGTACTTC.

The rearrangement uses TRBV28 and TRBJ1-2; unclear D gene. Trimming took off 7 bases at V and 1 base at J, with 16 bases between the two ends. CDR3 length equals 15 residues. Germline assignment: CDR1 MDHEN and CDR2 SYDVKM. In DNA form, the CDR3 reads TGTGCCAGCACCGGGCAGATCTATCATAACTATGGCTACACCTTC. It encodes CASTGQIYHNYGYTF.

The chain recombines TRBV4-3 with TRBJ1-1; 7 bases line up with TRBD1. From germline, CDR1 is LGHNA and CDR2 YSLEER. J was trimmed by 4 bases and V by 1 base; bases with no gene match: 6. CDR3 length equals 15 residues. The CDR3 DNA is TGCGCCAGCAGCCAAGCTCCCAGGGGGGGCACTGAAGCTTTCTTT. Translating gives CASSQAPRGGTEAFF.

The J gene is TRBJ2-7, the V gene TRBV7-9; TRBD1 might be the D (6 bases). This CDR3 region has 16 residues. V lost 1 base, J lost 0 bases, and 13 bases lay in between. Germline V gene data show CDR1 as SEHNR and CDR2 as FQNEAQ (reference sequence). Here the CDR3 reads CASSLDGTTNSYEQYF. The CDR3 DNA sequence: TGTGCCAGCAGCTTAGACGGGACAACCAACTCCTACGAGCAGTACTTC.

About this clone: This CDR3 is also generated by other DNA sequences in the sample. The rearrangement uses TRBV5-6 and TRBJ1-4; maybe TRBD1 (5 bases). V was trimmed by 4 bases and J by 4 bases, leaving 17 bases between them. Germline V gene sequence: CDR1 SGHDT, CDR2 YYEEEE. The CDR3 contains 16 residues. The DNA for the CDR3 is TGTGCCAGCAGCGAGGGCACAGGCGACATTAATGAAAAACTGTTTTTT. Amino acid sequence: CASSEGTGDINEKLFF.

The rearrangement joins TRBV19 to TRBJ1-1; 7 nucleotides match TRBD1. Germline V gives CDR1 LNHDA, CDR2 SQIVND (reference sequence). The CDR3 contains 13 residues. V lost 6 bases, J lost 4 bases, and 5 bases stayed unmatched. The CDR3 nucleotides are TGTGCCAGTAGGGCAGGGGGGGTCACTGAAGCTTTCTTT. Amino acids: CASRAGGVTEAFF. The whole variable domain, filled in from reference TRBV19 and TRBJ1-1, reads DGGITQSPKYLFRKEGQNVTLSCEQNLNHDAMYWYRQDPGQGLRLIYYSQIVNDFQKGDIAEGYSVSREKKESFPLTVTSAQKNPTAFYLCASRAGGVTEAFFGQGTRLTVV.